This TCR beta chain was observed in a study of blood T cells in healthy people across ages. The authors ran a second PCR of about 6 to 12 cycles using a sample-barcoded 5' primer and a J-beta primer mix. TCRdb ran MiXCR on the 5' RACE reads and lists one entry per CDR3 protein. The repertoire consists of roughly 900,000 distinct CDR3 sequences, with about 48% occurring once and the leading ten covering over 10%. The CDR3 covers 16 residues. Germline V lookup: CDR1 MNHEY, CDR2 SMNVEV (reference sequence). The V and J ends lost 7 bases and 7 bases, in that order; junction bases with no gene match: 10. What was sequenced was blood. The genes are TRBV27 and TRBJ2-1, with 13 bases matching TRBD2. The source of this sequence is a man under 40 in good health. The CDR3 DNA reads TGTGCCAGCACCAGTTGGACTAGCGGGAGCAGAAATGAGCAGTTCTTC. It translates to CASTSWTSGSRNEQFF.